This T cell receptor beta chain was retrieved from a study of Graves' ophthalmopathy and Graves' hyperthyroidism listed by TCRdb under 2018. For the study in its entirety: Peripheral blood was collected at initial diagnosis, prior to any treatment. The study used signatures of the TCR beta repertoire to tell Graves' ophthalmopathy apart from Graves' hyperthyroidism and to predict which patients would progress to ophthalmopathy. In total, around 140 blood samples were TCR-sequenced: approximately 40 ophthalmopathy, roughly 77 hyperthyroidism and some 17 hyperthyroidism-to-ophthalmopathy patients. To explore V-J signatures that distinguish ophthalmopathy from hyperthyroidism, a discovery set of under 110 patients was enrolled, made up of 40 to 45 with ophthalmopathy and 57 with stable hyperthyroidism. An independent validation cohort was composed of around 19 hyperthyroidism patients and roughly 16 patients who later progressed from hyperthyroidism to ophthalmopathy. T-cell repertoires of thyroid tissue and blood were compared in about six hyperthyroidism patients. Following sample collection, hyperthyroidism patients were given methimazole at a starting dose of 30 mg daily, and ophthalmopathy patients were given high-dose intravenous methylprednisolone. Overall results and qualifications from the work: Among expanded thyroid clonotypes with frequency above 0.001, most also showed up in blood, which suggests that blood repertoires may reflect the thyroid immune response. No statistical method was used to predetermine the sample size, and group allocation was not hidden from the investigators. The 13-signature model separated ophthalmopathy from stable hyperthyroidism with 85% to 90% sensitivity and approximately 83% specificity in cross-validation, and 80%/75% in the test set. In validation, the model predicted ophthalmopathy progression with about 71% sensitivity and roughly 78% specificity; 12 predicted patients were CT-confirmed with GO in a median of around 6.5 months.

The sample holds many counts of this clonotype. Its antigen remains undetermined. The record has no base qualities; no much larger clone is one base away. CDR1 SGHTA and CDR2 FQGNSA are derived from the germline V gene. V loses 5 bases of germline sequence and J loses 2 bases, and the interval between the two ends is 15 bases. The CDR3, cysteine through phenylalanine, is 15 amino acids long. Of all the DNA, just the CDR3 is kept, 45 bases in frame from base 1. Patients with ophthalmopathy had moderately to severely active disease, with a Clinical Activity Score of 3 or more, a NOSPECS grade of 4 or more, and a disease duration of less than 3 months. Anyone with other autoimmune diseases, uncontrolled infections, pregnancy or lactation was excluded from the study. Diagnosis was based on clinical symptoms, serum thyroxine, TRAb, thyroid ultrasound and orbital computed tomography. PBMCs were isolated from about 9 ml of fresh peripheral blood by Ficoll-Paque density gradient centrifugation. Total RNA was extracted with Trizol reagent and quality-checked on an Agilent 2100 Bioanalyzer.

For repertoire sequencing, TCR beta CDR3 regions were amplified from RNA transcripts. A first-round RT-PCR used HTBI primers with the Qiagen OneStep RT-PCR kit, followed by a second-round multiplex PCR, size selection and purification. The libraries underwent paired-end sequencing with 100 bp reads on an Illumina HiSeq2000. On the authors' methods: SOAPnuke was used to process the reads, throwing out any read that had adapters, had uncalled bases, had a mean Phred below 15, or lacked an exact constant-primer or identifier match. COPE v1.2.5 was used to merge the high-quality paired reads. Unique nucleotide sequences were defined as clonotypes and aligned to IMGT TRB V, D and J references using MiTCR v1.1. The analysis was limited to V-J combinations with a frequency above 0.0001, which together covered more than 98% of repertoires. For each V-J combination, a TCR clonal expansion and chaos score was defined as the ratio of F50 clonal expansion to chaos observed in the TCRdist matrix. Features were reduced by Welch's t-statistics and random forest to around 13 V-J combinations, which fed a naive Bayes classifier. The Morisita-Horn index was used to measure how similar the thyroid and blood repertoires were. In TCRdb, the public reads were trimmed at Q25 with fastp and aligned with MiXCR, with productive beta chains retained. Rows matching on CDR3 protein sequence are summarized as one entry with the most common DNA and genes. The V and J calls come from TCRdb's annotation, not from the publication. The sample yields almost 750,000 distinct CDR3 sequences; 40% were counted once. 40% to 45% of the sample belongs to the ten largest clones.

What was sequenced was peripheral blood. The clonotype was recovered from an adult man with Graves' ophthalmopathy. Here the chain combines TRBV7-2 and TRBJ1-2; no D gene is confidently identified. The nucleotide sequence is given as TGTGCCAGCAGCCTAAAGTCAACTTTGAACTATGGCTACACCTTC. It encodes CASSLKSTLNYGYTF.